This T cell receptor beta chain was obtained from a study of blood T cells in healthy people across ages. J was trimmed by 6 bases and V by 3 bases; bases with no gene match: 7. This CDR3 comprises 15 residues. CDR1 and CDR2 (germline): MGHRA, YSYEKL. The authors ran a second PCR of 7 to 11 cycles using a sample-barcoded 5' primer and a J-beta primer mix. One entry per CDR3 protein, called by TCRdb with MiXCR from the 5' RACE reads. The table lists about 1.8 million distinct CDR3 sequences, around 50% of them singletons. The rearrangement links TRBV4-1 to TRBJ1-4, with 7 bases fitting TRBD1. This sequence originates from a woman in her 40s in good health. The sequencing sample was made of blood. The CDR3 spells CASSHTQGIDEKLFF. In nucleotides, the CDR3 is TGCGCCAGCAGCCATACACAGGGGATCGATGAAAAACTGTTTTTT.